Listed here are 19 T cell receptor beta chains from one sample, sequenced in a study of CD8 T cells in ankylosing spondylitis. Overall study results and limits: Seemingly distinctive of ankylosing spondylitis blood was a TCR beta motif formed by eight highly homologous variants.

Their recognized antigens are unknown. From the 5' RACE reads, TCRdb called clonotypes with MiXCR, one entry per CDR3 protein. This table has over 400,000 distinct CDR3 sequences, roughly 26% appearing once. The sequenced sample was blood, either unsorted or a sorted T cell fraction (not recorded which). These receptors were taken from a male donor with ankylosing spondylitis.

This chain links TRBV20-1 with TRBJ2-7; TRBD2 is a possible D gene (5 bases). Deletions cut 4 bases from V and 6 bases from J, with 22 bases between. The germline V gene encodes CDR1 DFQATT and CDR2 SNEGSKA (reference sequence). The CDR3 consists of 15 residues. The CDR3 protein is CSANGLPAGPSEQYF. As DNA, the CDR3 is TGCAGTGCTAATGGGCTCCCCGCGGGCCCCTCCGAGCAGTACTTC.

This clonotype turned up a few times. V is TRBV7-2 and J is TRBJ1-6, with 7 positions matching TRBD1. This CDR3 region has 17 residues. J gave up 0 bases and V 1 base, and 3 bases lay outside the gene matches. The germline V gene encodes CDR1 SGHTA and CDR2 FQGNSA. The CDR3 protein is CASSLGQGYSYNSPLHF. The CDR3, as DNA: TGTGCCAGCAGCTTAGGACAGGGTTACTCCTATAATTCACCCCTCCACTTT. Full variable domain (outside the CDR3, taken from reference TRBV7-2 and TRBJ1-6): GAGVSQSPSNKVTEKGKDVELRCDPISGHTALYWYRQSLGQGLEFLIYFQGNSAPDKSGLPSDRFSAERTGGSVSTLTIQRTQQEDSAVYLCASSLGQGYSYNSPLHFGNGTRLTVT.

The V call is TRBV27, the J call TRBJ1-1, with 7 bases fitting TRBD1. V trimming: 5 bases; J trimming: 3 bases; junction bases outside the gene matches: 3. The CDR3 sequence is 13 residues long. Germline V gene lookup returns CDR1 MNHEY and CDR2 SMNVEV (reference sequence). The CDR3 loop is CASSPTGDTEAFF. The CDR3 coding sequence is TGTGCCAGCAGTCCTACAGGGGACACTGAAGCTTTCTTT.

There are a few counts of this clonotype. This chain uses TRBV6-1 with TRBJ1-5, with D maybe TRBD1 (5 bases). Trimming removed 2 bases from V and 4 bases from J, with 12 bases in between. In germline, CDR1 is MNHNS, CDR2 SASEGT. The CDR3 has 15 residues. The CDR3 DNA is TGTGCCAGCAGTGAAATCTGGGGGAAGAATCAGCCCCAGCATTTT. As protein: CASSEIWGKNQPQHF.

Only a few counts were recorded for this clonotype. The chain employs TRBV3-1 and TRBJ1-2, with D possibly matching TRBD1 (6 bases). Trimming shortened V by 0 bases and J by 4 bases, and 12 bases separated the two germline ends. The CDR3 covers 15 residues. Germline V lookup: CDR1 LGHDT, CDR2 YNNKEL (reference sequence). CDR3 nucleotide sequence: TGTGCCAGCAGCCAAGACGCTGACAGGACCTATGGCTACACCTTC. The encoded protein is CASSQDADRTYGYTF.

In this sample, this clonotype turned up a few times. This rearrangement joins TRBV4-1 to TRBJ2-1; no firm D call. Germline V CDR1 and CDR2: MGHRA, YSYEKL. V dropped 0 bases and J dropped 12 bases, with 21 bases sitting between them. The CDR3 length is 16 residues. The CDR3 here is CASSQEASRTPRRQFF. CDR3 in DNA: TGCGCCAGCAGCCAAGAAGCTTCCCGGACGCCCCGAAGGCAGTTCTTC.

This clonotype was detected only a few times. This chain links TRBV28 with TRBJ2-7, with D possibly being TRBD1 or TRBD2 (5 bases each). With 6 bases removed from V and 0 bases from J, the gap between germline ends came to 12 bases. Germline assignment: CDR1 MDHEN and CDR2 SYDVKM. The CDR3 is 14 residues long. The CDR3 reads CASRPRGSSYEQYV. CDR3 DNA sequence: TGTGCCAGCAGACCCCGGGGCAGCTCCTACGAGCAGTACGTC.

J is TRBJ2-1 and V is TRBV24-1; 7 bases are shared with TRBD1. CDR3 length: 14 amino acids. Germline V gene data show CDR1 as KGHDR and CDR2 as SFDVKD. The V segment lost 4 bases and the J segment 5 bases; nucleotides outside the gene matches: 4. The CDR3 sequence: CATSDPGGDNEQFF. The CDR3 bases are TGTGCCACCAGTGACCCAGGGGGAGACAATGAGCAGTTCTTC.

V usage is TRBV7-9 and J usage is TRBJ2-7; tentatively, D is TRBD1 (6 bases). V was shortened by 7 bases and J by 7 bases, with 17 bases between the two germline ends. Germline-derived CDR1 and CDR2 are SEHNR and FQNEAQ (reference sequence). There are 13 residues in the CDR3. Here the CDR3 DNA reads TGTGCCAGCACCCCATCCGGGACACAAGAGCAGTACTTC. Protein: CASTPSGTQEQYF.

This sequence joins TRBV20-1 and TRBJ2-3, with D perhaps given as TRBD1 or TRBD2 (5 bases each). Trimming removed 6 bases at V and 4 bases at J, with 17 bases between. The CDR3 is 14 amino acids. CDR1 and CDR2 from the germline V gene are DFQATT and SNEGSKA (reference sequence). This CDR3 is CSAPRGKGPDTQYF. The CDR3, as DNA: TGCAGTGCGCCCCGGGGCAAGGGACCAGATACGCAGTATTTT.

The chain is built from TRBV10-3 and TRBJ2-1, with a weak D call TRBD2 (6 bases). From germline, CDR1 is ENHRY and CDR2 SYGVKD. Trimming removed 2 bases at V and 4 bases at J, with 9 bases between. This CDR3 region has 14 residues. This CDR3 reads CAISEAGLYNEQFF. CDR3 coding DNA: TGTGCCATCAGTGAGGCGGGACTTTACAATGAGCAGTTCTTC.

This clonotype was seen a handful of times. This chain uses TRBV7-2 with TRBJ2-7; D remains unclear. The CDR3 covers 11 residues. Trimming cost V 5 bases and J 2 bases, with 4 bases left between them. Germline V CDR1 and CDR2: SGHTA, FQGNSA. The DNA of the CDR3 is TGTGCCAGCAGCAACGCCTACGAGCAGTACTTC. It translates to CASSNAYEQYF.

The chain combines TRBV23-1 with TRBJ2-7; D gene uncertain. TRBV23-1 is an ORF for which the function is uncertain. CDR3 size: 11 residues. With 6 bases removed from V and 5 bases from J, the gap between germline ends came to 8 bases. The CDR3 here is CASSQEHEQYF. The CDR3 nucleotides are TGCGCCAGCAGCCAGGAGCACGAGCAGTACTTC.

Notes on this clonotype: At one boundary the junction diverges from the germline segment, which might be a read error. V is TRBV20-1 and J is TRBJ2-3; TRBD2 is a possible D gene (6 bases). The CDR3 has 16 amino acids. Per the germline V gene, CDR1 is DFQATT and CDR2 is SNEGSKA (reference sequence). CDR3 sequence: CCARDRGTSSTDTQYF. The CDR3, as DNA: TGCTGTGCTAGAGATCGGGGGACCTCTAGCACAGATACGCAGTATTTT.

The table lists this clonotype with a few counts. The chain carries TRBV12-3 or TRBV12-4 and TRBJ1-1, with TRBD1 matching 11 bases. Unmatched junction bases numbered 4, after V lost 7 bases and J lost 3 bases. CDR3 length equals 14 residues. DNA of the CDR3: TGTGCCAGCACCCGGACAGGGGGCTACACTGAAGCTTTCTTT. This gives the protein CASTRTGGYTEAFF.

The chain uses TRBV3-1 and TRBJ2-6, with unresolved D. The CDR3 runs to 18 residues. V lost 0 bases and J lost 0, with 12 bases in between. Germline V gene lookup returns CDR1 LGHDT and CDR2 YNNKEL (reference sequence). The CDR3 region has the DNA TGTGCCAGCAGCCAAGAGAACATAGGACGCTCTGGGGCCAACGTCCTGACTTTC. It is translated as CASSQENIGRSGANVLTF.

Here the CDR3 DNA reads TGTGCCAGCAGCTATGGGACAGGGTCAAGCGGTGAAAAACTGTTTTTT. Its protein is CASSYGTGSSGEKLFF. V usage is TRBV7-2 and J usage is TRBJ1-4, with 9 bases that match TRBD1. This CDR3 has 16 residues. Germline-derived CDR1 and CDR2 are SGHTA and FQGNSA. V gave up 4 bases and J gave up 7 bases; unmatched junction bases: 10.

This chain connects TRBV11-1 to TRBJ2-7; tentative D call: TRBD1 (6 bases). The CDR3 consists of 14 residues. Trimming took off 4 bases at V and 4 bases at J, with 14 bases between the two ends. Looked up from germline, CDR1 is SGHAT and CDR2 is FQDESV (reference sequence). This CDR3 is CASSSQGPIYEQYF. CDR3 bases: TGTGCCAGCAGCTCACAGGGACCCATTTACGAGCAGTACTTC.

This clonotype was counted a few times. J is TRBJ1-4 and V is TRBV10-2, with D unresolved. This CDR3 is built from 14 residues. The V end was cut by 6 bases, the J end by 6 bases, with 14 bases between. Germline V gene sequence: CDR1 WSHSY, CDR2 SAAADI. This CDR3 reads CASSDSGWDEKLFF. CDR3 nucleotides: TGCGCCAGCAGCGACTCGGGATGGGATGAAAAACTGTTTTTT.